The subject of this entry is one T cell receptor beta chain. Its specificity is not known. The CDR3 consists of 15 residues. Germline loops: CDR1 MDHEN, CDR2 SYDVKM. V was trimmed by 3 bases and J by 0 bases, leaving 10 bases between them. These data originate in a study of T cell responses to AZD1222 COVID-19 vaccine. Study-wide points: Per reports, nearly half of all spike-specific TCRs target regions that are unmutated in variants.

The protocol was immunoSEQ multiplex PCR, while the TCRdb copy is restricted to in-frame clones and leaves out a portion. In the table there are 130,000 or so clones, about 91% of which are singletons. The gene calls are TRBV28 and TRBJ2-3; TRBD1 might be the D (7 bases). The sequencing used peripheral blood, collected 28 days after the second AZD1222 dose. The source is an adult who received the AZD1222 COVID-19 vaccine. The DNA of the CDR3 is TGTGCCAGCAGTTTGACAGGGACTAGCACAGATACGCAGTATTTT. It yields the protein CASSLTGTSTDTQYF.